This TCR beta chain was sequenced during a study of T cell responses to AZD1222 COVID-19 vaccine. Generated by immunoSEQ multiplex PCR, the TCRdb table keeps only in-frame clones and is missing some. The table has roughly 160,000 clones, just over 90% seen once. The CDR3 is made up of 13 amino acids. Germline lookup yields CDR1 LGHNA and CDR2 YSLEER. V was clipped by 4 bases and J by 3 bases, with 9 bases between them. This clone occurred once. The sequence was obtained from an adult who received the AZD1222 COVID-19 vaccine. The V and J genes are TRBV4-3 and TRBJ2-5; D not resolved. Material: peripheral blood, obtained 28 days after the second AZD1222 dose. DNA of the CDR3: TGCGCCAGCAGCCGAGCAGTCAAAGAGACCCAGTACTTC. Protein sequence: CASSRAVKETQYF.